The T cell receptor beta chain under discussion was sequenced for a study of T cells after yellow fever vaccination (dated by TCRdb to about 2019). About the study as a whole: Libraries from fractions with low cell numbers were prepared with the SMART-Seq v4 Ultra Low Input RNA kit. To follow T-cell clones before and after both primary and booster YFV17D yellow fever vaccination, bulk TCR alpha and beta repertoires underwent longitudinal sequencing. Two healthy male donors, one aged 18 to 29 and one aged 30 to 39 years, were included in the cohort. Blood was collected at multiple timepoints before and after primary and secondary immunization, and bulk PBMC replicates and cell subsets were isolated.

The treatment or condition label corresponds to: live attenuated yellow fever vaccine strain. Two biological replicates of bulk PBMCs were collected at each blood-draw timepoint. PBMCs were isolated from peripheral blood using a standard Ficoll-Paque protocol. TriZol was used to extract RNA from bulk PBMCs, from CD4 and CD8 fractions, and from dextramer-positive and dextramer-negative fractions. This clonotype has more than one count but fewer than ten. The antigen this receptor binds is unknown. The sample holds no much larger clone one base away, and base qualities are not on file. Synthesis of TCR cDNA relied on 5'RACE template switching, a step that introduced a universal primer site along with unique molecular identifiers. Priming of cDNA synthesis was performed from both the TCR alpha and TCR beta constant segments. Two PCR steps were used to amplify libraries, with sample barcodes and sequencing adapters being added in the second step. Sequencing of libraries was done on Illumina HiSeq 2500 (2x100 bp) or NovaSeq (2x150 bp). Per the authors' processing: MIGEC handled demultiplexing of reads and collapsing into UMI consensus sequences, while MiXCR performed V(D)J alignment. Vaccine-responding clonotypes were defined with edgeR using replicate PBMC samples, requiring FDR below 0.01 and a log2 fold change above 5 up to day 15. Bulk clonotypes were assigned CD4 or CD8 identity according to which sequenced CD4 or CD8 repertoire held them at higher abundance. The public reads were quality trimmed at Q25 with fastp and then assembled into clones with MiXCR by TCRdb, keeping productive beta chains. One record per CDR3 amino acid sequence lists the most common genes and DNA. V and J calls and clone size were set by TCRdb, not the authors. Recorded for this sample are 610,000 or so distinct CDR3 sequences; over 9% of them occurred a single time. The top ten hold about 16% of the sample.

Its CDR3 holds 13 amino acids, cysteine through phenylalanine. The read is trimmed to its CDR3 DNA, 39 bases read in frame from base 1. The trim is 5 bases for V and 14 bases for J, with a gap of 21 bases between the germline ends. The investigation overall reported the following: After the booster, most of the clones that had expanded following primary vaccination were detected again (96% of CD4 and 85% to 90% of CD8), which suggests that memory was broadly maintained. The study included only a couple of donors, which limits how far the findings can be generalized. A small share of clonotypes occurred in both CD4 and CD8 compartments, likely arising from convergent recombination. Compared with the primary T-cell response, the secondary T-cell response was weaker but faster, peaking on day 5 rather than day 15. Computational filtering was required because FACS-sorted repertoires could contain abundant contaminating clonotypes from the bulk population.

The TCR was taken from a young man who received the YFV17D yellow fever vaccine. Sample: PBMCs, taken on the day of the yellow fever booster vaccination. The rearranged segments are TRBV12-3 or TRBV12-4 and TRBJ1-1; 6 matching bases give a weak D call of TRBD1. The CDR3 region: CASSISHTGTLFF. The bases read TGTGCCAGCAGTATAAGCCACACCGGGACACTCTTCTTT.